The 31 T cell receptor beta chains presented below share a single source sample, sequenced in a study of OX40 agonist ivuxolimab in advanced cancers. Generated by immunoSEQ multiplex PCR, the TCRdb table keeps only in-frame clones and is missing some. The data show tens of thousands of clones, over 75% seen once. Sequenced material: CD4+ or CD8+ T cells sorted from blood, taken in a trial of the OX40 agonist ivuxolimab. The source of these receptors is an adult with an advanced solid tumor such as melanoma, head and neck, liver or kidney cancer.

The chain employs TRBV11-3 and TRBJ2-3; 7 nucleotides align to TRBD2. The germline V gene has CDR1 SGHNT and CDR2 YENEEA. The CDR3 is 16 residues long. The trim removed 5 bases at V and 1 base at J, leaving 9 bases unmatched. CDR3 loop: CASSPRLGGGTDTQYF. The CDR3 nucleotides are TGTGCCAGCAGCCCCCGACTGGGGGGGGGCACAGATACGCAGTATTTT. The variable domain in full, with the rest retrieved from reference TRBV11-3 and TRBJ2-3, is EAGVVQSPRYKIIEKKQPVAFWCNPISGHNTLYWYLQNLGQGPELLIRYENEEAVDDSQLPKDRFSAERLKGVDSTLKIQPAELGDSAVYLCASSPRLGGGTDTQYFGPGTRLTVL.

The CDR3 nucleotides read TGTGCCAGCAAAGGGCAGGGGGTCGGAAACACCATATATTTT. It is translated as CASKGQGVGNTIYF. The gene calls are TRBV27 and TRBJ1-3, with 7 positions matching TRBD1. V trimming: 7 bases; J trimming: 4 bases; junction bases outside the gene matches: 7. The germline CDR1 and CDR2 sequences are MNHEY and SMNVEV (reference sequence). The CDR3 covers 14 residues.

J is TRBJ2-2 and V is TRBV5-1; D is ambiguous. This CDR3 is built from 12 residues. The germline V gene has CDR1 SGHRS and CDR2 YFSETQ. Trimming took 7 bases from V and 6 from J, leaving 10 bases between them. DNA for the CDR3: TGCGCCAGCGGACGGTTGTCCGGGGAGCTGTTTTTT. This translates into CASGRLSGELFF.

The DNA for the CDR3 is TGTGCCAGCAGTGAGTCGGGGGACCACACAGATACGCAGTATTTT. It codes for CASSESGDHTDTQYF. The chain couples TRBV2 to TRBJ2-3; possibly TRBD2 for D (6 bases). The V end lost 3 bases, the J end lost 2 bases, and 12 bases lay between the germline ends. The CDR3 contains 15 residues. Looked up from germline, CDR1 is SNHLY and CDR2 is FYNNEI.

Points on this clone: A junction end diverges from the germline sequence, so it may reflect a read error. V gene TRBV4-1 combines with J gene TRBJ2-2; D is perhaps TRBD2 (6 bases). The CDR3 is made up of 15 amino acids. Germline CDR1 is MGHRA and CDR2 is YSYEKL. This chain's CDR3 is CASSQVEGTTRELFF. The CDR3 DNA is TGCGCCAGCAGCCAAGTGGAGGGTACCACCCGGGAGCTGTTTTTT.

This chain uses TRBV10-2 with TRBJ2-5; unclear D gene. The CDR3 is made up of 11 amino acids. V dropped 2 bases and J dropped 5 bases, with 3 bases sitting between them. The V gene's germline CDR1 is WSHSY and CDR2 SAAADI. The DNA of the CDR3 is TGCGCCAGCAGTGAGATTGAGACCCAGTACTTC. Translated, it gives CASSEIETQYF.

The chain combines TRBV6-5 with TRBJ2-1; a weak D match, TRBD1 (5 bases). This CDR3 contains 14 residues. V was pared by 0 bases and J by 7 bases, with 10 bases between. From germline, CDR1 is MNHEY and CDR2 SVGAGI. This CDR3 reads CASSYSAGMNEQFF. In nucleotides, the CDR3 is TGTGCCAGCAGTTACTCGGCAGGGATGAATGAGCAGTTCTTC.

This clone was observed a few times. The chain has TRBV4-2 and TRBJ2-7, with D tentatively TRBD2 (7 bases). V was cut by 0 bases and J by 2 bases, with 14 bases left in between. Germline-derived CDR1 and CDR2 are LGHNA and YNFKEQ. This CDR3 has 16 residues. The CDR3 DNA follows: TGTGCCAGCAGCCAAGAACCGGGGGGCGGGACCTACGAGCAGTACTTC. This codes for CASSQEPGGGTYEQYF.

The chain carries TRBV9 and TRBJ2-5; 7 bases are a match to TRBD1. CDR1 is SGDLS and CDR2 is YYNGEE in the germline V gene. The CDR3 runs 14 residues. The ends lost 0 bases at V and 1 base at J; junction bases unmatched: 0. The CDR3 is CASSVGQGQETQYF. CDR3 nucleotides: TGTGCCAGCAGCGTAGGACAGGGCCAAGAGACCCAGTACTTC.

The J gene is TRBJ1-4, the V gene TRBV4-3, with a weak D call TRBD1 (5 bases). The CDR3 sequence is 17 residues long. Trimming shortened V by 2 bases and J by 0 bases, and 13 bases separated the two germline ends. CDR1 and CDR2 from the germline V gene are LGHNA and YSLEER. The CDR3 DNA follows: TGCGCCAGCAGCCAAATTGCCGTGGGGGCAACTAATGAAAAACTGTTTTTT. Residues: CASSQIAVGATNEKLFF.

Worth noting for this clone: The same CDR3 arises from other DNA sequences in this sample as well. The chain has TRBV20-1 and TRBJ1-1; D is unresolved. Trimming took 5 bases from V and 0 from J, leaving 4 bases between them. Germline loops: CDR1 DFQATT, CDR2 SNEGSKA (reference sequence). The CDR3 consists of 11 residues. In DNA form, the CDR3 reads TGCAGTGCTCCCTTGAACACTGAAGCTTTCTTT. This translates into CSAPLNTEAFF.

The CDR3 DNA is TGTGCCAGCAGCTTACCCTTGGCAGGGGTAGGCACAGATACGCAGTATTTT. This gives the protein CASSLPLAGVGTDTQYF. The chain links TRBV7-8 to TRBJ2-3, with a tentative D call TRBD1 (6 bases). The length of the CDR3 is 17 residues. Germline assignment: CDR1 SGHVS and CDR2 FQNEAQ. Trimming cost V 2 bases and J 1 base, with 16 bases left between them.

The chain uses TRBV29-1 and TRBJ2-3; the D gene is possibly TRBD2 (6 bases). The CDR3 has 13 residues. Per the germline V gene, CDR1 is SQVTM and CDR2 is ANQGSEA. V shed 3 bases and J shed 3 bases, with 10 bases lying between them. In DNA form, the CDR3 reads TGCAGCGTTGACCACGGGGGTACAGATACGCAGTATTTT. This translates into CSVDHGGTDTQYF.

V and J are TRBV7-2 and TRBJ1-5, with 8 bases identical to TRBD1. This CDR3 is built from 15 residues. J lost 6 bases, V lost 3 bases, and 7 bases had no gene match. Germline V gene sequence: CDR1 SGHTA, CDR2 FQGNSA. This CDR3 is CASSLATGEAQPQHF. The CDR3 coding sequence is TGTGCCAGCAGCTTGGCGACAGGGGAGGCTCAGCCCCAGCATTTT.

DNA for the CDR3: TGTGCCAGCAGCGTGGAGGGGCAGGGAGAAAACACCATATATTTT. Protein sequence: CASSVEGQGENTIYF. J is TRBJ1-3 and V is TRBV9; possible D gene TRBD1, 5 bases. This CDR3 region has 15 residues. CDR1 is SGDLS, CDR2 YYNGEE, per germline. The V gene lost 2 bases and the J gene lost 6 bases, with 15 bases spanning the gap.

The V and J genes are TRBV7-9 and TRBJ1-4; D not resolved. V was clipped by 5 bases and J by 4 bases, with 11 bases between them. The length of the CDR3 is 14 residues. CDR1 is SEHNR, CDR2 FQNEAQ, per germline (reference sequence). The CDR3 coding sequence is TGTGCCAGCAGCCCCCCCCATATTAATGAAAAACTGTTTTTT. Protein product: CASSPPHINEKLFF.

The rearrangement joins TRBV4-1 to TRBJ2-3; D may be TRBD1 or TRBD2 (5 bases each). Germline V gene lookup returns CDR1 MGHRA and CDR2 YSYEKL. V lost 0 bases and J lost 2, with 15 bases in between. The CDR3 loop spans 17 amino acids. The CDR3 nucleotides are TGCGCCAGCAGCCAAGATGAGTGGGGACCAAACACAGATACGCAGTATTTT. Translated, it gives CASSQDEWGPNTDTQYF.

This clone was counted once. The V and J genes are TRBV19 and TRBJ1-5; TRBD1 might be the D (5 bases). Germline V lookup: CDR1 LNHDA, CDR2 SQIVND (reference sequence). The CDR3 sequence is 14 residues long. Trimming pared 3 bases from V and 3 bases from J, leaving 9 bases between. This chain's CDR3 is CASSMGLSNQPQHF. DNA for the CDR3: TGTGCCAGTAGTATGGGGCTGTCCAATCAGCCCCAGCATTTT.

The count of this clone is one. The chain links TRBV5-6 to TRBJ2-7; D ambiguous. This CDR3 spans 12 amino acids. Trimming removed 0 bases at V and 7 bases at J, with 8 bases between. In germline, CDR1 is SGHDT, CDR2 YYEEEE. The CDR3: CASSLAVGEQYF. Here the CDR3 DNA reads TGTGCCAGCAGCTTGGCCGTGGGTGAGCAGTACTTC.

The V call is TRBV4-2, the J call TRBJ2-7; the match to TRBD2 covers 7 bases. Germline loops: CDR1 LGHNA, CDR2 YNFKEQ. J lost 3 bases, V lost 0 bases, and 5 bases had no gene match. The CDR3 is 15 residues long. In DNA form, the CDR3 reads TGTGCCAGCAGCCAAGATTCTAGCGGAAACTACGAGCAGTACTTC. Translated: CASSQDSSGNYEQYF.

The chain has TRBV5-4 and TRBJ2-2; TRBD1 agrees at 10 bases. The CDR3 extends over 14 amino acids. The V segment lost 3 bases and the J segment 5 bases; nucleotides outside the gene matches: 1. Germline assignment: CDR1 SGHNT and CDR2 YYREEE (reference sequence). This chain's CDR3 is CASSWTGGTGELFF. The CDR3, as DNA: TGTGCCAGCAGCTGGACAGGGGGTACCGGGGAGCTGTTTTTT.

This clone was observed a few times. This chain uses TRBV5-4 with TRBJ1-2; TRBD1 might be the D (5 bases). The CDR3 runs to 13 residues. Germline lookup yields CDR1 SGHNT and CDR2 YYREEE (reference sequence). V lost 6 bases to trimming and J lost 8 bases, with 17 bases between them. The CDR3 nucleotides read TGTGCCAGCACCTTCGGGACCACTATCGGCTACACCTTC. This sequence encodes CASTFGTTIGYTF.

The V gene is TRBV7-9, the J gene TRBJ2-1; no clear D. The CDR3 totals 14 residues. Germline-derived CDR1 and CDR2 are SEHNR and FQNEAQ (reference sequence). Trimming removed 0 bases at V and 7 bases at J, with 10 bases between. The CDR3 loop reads CASSLAIDWNEQFF. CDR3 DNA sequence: TGTGCCAGCAGCTTAGCGATTGATTGGAATGAGCAGTTCTTC. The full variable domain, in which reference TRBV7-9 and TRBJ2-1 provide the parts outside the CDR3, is DTGVSQNPRHKITKRGQNVTFRCDPISEHNRLYWYRQTLGQGPEFLTYFQNEAQLEKSRLLSDRFSAERPKGSFSTLEIQRTEQGDSAMYLCASSLAIDWNEQFFGPGTRLTVL.

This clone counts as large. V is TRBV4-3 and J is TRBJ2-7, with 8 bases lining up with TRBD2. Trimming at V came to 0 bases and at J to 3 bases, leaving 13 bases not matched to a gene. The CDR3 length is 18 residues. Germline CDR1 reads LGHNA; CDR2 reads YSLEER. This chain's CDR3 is CASSQERGWRAGVYEQYF. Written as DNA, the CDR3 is TGCGCCAGCAGCCAAGAACGAGGCTGGCGAGCGGGGGTCTACGAGCAGTACTTC.

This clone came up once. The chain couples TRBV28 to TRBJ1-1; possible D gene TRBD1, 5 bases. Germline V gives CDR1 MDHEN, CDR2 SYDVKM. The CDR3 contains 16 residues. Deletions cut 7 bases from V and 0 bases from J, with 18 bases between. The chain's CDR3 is CASNAGEGYMNTEAFF. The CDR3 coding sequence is TGTGCCAGCAACGCGGGGGAGGGGTACATGAACACTGAAGCTTTCTTT.

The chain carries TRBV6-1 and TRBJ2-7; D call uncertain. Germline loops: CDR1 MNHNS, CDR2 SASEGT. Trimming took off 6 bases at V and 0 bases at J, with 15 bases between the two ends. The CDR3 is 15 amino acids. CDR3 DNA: TGTGCCAGCAGATTCGCAAGTTCGGGCTCCTACGAGCAGTACTTC. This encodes CASRFASSGSYEQYF.

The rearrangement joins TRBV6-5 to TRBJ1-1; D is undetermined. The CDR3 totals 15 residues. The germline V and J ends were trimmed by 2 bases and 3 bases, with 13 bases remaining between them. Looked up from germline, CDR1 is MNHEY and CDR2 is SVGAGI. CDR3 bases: TGTGCCAGCAGTTACCCGGCAGCTGGGGACACTGAAGCTTTCTTT. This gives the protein CASSYPAAGDTEAFF.

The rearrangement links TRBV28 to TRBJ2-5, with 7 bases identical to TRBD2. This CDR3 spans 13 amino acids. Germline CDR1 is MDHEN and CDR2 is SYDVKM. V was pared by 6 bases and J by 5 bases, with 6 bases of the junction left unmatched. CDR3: CASSPGGYETQYF. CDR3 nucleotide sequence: TGTGCCAGCAGCCCCGGGGGGTACGAGACCCAGTACTTC.

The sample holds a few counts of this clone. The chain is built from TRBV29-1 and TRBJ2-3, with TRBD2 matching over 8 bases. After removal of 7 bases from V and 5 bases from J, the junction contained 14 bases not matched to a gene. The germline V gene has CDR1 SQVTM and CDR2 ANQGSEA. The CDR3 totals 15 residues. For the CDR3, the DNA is TGCAGCGCATCCTTAGCGGGGAAAAAAGAAGATACGCAGTATTTT. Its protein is CSASLAGKKEDTQYF.

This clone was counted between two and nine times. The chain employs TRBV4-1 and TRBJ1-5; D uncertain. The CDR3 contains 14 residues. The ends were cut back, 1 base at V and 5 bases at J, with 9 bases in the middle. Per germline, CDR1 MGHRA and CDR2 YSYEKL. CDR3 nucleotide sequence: TGCGCCAGCAGCCAAGGTGTCACATATCAGCCCCAGCATTTT. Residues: CASSQGVTYQPQHF.

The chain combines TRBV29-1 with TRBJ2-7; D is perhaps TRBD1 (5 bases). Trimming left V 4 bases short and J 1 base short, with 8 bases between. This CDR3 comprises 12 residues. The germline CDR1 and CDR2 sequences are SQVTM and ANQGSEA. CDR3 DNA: TGCAGCGTTGTGACAGTTTCCTACGAGCAGTACTTC. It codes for CSVVTVSYEQYF.